This note documents a single TCR beta chain sequence. No antigen is known for it. The PCR ran on 60 Vbeta and 13 Jbeta primers. Assay: immunoSEQ multiplex PCR; the TCRdb copy retains only in-frame clones and omits some. The sample consists of some 170,000 clones, 75% of them appearing once. These data belong to a study of cytomegalovirus exposure and HLA in healthy donors. Study as a whole: Researchers previously reported finding 90 million to 130 million unique TCR beta sequences from roughly 200 million T cells. General study results and limits: The study dropped some indistinguishable V segments, TRBV6-2 and TRBV6-3 among them. The study had only CMV serostatus as immune exposure information. Later analysis demonstrated an association between a missense DCLRE1C variant and TCR beta V- and J-gene trimming.

This CDR3 has 15 residues. CDR1 is MNHNS and CDR2 is SASEGT in the germline V gene. The V and J ends lost 4 bases and 3 bases, in that order; junction bases with no gene match: 5. Sequencing was performed on PBMCs. The origin of this receptor is a woman between 50 and 59 years old in good health and CMV-seropositive. The gene calls are TRBV6-1 and TRBJ1-3; 8 bases match TRBD1. CDR3 protein: CASSAQGAFGNTIYF. In nucleotides, the CDR3 is TGTGCCAGCAGTGCGCAGGGGGCCTTTGGAAACACCATATATTTT.